A selection of T cell receptor beta chains follows, all from one sample in a study of Graves' ophthalmopathy and Graves' hyperthyroidism. TCRdb recomputed calls from the multiplex PCR reads with MiXCR, one row per CDR3 protein. The table lists some 1.1 million distinct CDR3 sequences, about 35% of them singletons. Sequences were obtained from peripheral blood or thyroid tissue (not recorded which). Source of these receptors: an adult man with Graves' hyperthyroidism. The CDR3 runs from the conserved cysteine through the conserved F or W.

j_call v_call cdr3_aa
TRBJ1-1 TRBV29-1 CSVVPGSNTEAFF
TRBJ1-3 TRBV2 CASRSGGTIYF
TRBJ1-5 TRBV29-1 CSVQPGVSNQPQHF
TRBJ1-2 TRBV29-1 CSEGGGYTF
TRBJ2-7 TRBV11-2 CASSSAAISSYEQYF
TRBJ1-2 TRBV29-1 CRSRDSSGYTF
TRBJ2-5 TRBV2 CAIEDRGNQETQYF
TRBJ2-2 TRBV20-1 CSAAQVWGTNTGELFF
TRBJ1-5 TRBV6-1 CASGASVDQPQHF
TRBJ2-7 TRBV6-5 CASSLQGIITYEQYF
TRBJ1-5 TRBV6-1 CASTGGGGSNQPQHF
TRBJ1-6 TRBV7-2 CASSHGSPGQGTPLHF
TRBJ1-2 TRBV2 CASSNTGLFGYTF
TRBJ2-7 TRBV2 CASSEVQVLYEQYF
TRBJ1-1 TRBV5-8 CASSLAAPTEAFF
TRBJ1-1 TRBV10-3 CAIGGLVPPNTEAFF
TRBJ1-1 TRBV11-2 CASSFFPEEDTEAFF
TRBJ2-6 TRBV6-6 CASSYSSRVGANVLTF
TRBJ2-5 TRBV4-2 CASSQVYNRVETQYF
TRBJ2-7 TRBV5-4 CASTYGISYEQYF
TRBJ2-5 TRBV24-1 CATSKGETQYF
TRBJ2-7 TRBV30 CAWSGGSSYEQYF